The 26 T cell receptor beta chains presented below share a single source sample, sequenced in a study of blood T cell repertoires in COVID-19. The method was immunoSEQ multiplex PCR; TCRdb's version includes in-frame clones alone and lacks a portion of them. The sample shows 20,000 or so clones, approximately 84% of them seen only once. Material: peripheral blood. The receptors shown here come from a man between 50 and 59 years old with active COVID-19.

The chain employs TRBV11-2 and TRBJ2-1; D unresolved. Germline CDR1 is SGHAT and CDR2 is FQNNGV. The CDR3 covers 12 residues. Trimming took 5 bases from V and 12 from J, leaving 14 bases between them. The CDR3 bases are TGTGCCAGCAGCCAAAACAGTCCAGGGCAGTTCTTC. It translates to CASSQNSPGQFF.

This chain connects TRBV15 to TRBJ2-1; 13 bases match TRBD2. The V gene end was trimmed by 5 bases and the J gene end by 2 bases; junction bases not matched to a gene: 9. Germline CDR1 and CDR2: LNHNV and YYDKDF (reference sequence). The CDR3 spans 18 residues. CDR3 region: CATSGRLAGGTPYNEQFF. CDR3 coding DNA: TGTGCCACCAGCGGGAGACTAGCGGGGGGTACCCCCTACAATGAGCAGTTCTTC.

The chain has TRBV6-5 and TRBJ1-2; 10 nucleotides match TRBD1. Germline-derived CDR1 and CDR2 are MNHEY and SVGAGI. Trimming cost V 5 bases and J 7 bases; bases outside gene matches: 4. The CDR3 spans 13 residues. CDR3: CASSTGTGVGYTF. In DNA, the CDR3 is TGTGCCAGCAGTACGGGGACAGGGGTTGGCTACACCTTC.

The chain uses TRBV9 and TRBJ2-3; the match to TRBD2 covers 10 bases. CDR3 length: 13 amino acids. Germline assignment: CDR1 SGDLS and CDR2 YYNGEE. Trimming cost V 10 bases and J 6 bases; bases outside gene matches: 8. DNA of the CDR3: TGTGCCTCAGCGGGGGGGCCTAGGGATACGCAGTATTTT. Translating gives CASAGGPRDTQYF.

The V and J genes are TRBV15 and TRBJ1-1; D gene uncertain. In germline, CDR1 is LNHNV, CDR2 YYDKDF (reference sequence). The CDR3 has 18 amino acids. The ends were cut back, 3 bases at V and 1 base at J, with 21 bases in the middle. In DNA, the CDR3 is TGTGCCACCAGCAGCACTAAGAGGGCCTTTTTGTGGAACACTGAAGCTTTCTTT. It is translated as CATSSTKRAFLWNTEAFF. Drawing the rest from reference TRBV15 and TRBJ1-1, the complete variable domain is DAMVIQNPRYQVTQFGKPVTLSCSQTLNHNVMYWYQQKSSQAPKLLFHYYDKDFNNEADTPDNFQSRRPNTSFCFLDIRSPGLGDTAMYLCATSSTKRAFLWNTEAFFGQGTRLTVV.

The chain combines TRBV4-1 with TRBJ2-2; 9 positions match TRBD1. This CDR3 has 20 amino acids. V was pared by 1 base and J by 0 bases, with 12 bases of the junction left unmatched. CDR1 is MGHRA, CDR2 YSYEKL, per germline. CDR3 DNA: TGCGCCAGCAGCCAAGGGGCGGGACAGGGTAGACTATCGAACACCGGGGAGCTGTTTTTT. Translated: CASSQGAGQGRLSNTGELFF.

This clone was observed a few times. This chain joins TRBV19 and TRBJ1-6; 8 bases map to TRBD1. The V and J ends lost 9 bases and 8 bases, in that order; junction bases with no gene match: 15. The CDR3 totals 16 residues. The germline CDR1 and CDR2 sequences are LNHDA and SQIVND (reference sequence). CDR3 bases: TGTGCCAGACTAAAATCTCCGGGACAGGCCCATTCACCCCTCCACTTT. It specifies CARLKSPGQAHSPLHF.

V usage is TRBV27 and J usage is TRBJ2-7; 9 nucleotides line up with TRBD1. The CDR3 totals 16 residues. Trimming took 5 bases from V and 3 from J; bases not matched to a gene: 11. Germline V gene lookup returns CDR1 MNHEY and CDR2 SMNVEV (reference sequence). The chain's CDR3 is CASSPTGGLRFYEQYF. The CDR3, as DNA: TGTGCCAGCAGTCCAACAGGGGGCCTTAGATTCTACGAGCAGTACTTC.

J is TRBJ2-7 and V is TRBV27; a weak D match, TRBD2 (5 bases). V dropped 6 bases and J dropped 2 bases, with 14 bases sitting between them. This CDR3 has 14 residues. Germline V gives CDR1 MNHEY, CDR2 SMNVEV (reference sequence). CDR3 loop: CASRLGGPAYEQYF. The CDR3 DNA sequence: TGTGCCAGCAGGCTCGGCGGGCCTGCCTACGAGCAGTACTTC.

This sequence joins TRBV27 and TRBJ2-7, with D possibly TRBD1 on 7 matching bases. The CDR3 loop spans 14 amino acids. Per germline, CDR1 MNHEY and CDR2 SMNVEV (reference sequence). Deletions cut 2 bases from V and 4 bases from J, with 12 bases between. The CDR3 region has the DNA TGTGCCAGCAGTTTACAGGGGGGTGAGTACGAGCAGTACTTC. Protein product: CASSLQGGEYEQYF.

The chain has TRBV3-1 (or the pseudogene TRBV3-2) and TRBJ2-5; D is ambiguous. Trimming removed 3 bases from V and 7 bases from J, with 15 bases in between. Per the germline V gene, CDR1 is LGHDT and CDR2 is YNNKEL (reference sequence). CDR3 length equals 14 residues. The CDR3 DNA follows: TGTGCCAGCAGCCAGACGTTAAGAACGGGGACCCAGTACTTC. Amino acid sequence: CASSQTLRTGTQYF.

The J gene is TRBJ1-5, the V gene TRBV7-9, with TRBD1 identical over 7 bases. This CDR3 is built from 13 residues. The V gene's germline CDR1 is SEHNR and CDR2 FQNEAQ (reference sequence). With 3 bases clipped from V and 12 bases from J, the junction kept 8 bases outside the gene matches. This CDR3 is CASSFPGTALQHF. DNA of the CDR3: TGTGCCAGCAGCTTCCCTGGGACAGCGCTCCAGCATTTT.

This clone was detected once. This chain uses TRBV5-4 with TRBJ2-3; D remains unclear. This CDR3 has 14 residues. The germline gives CDR1 SGHNT, CDR2 YYREEE (reference sequence). Trimming left V 0 bases short and J 3 bases short, with 8 bases between. Here the CDR3 DNA reads TGTGCCAGCAGCTTGGACAGCTCAACAGATACGCAGTATTTT. Protein: CASSLDSSTDTQYF. Looking up the rest from reference TRBV5-4 and TRBJ2-3 gives the full variable domain: ETGVTQSPTHLIKTRGQQVTLRCSSQSGHNTVSWYQQALGQGPQFIFQYYREEENGRGNFPPRFSGLQFPNYSSELNVNALELDDSALYLCASSLDSSTDTQYFGPGTRLTVL.

The chain joins TRBV7-8 to TRBJ1-5; no definite D call. The germline gives CDR1 SGHVS, CDR2 FQNEAQ. The CDR3 has 14 residues. V was pared by 5 bases and J by 0 bases, with 8 bases between. The DNA for the CDR3 is TGTGCCAGCAGCATACTCGCTAGCAATCAGCCCCAGCATTTT. Translating it yields CASSILASNQPQHF.

This sequence joins TRBV7-8 and TRBJ2-7, with D unresolved. Germline values: CDR1 SGHVS, CDR2 FQNEAQ. This CDR3 spans 14 amino acids. The V end was cut by 4 bases, the J end by 0 bases, with 10 bases between. As DNA, the CDR3 is TGTGCCAGCAGCTCCGACAAGAGCTCCTACGAGCAGTACTTC. It yields the protein CASSSDKSSYEQYF.

This sequence joins TRBV5-4 and TRBJ1-3; D uncertain. Trimming removed 4 bases from V and 4 bases from J, with 6 bases in between. Germline V CDR1 and CDR2: SGHNT, YYREEE (reference sequence). The CDR3 covers 12 residues. The CDR3 reads CASSLQGNTIYF. CDR3 in DNA: TGTGCCAGCAGCCTACAGGGAAACACCATATATTTT.

The genes are TRBV4-3 and TRBJ2-7; the match to TRBD1 covers 9 bases. Germline V gene data show CDR1 as LGHNA and CDR2 as YSLEER. Germline trimming cut 3 bases from V and 5 bases from J; bases unmatched to any gene: 2. The CDR3 runs 13 residues. CDR3 sequence: CASSQRQGDEQYF. CDR3 DNA sequence: TGCGCCAGCAGCCAGAGACAGGGGGACGAGCAGTACTTC.

This chain links TRBV4-1 with TRBJ2-3; 8 bases agree with TRBD2. This CDR3 is 12 amino acids long. Germline V gene data show CDR1 as MGHRA and CDR2 as YSYEKL. J was trimmed by 6 bases and V by 4 bases; bases with no gene match: 0. The CDR3 region is CASSPGGDTQYF. The CDR3 DNA follows: TGCGCCAGCAGCCCGGGGGGGGATACGCAGTATTTT.

J is TRBJ1-2 and V is TRBV12-5; D gene uncertain. The CDR3 totals 15 residues. Per the germline V gene, CDR1 is LGHNT and CDR2 is FRNRAP. V lost 1 base to trimming and J lost 3 bases, with 12 bases between them. The CDR3 coding sequence is TGTGCTAGTGGTTTGGGACTAAGGGATTACTATGGCTACACCTTC. Translation: CASGLGLRDYYGYTF. Drawing the rest from reference TRBV12-5 and TRBJ1-2, the complete variable domain is DARVTQTPRHKVTEMGQEVTMRCQPILGHNTVFWYRQTMMQGLELLAYFRNRAPLDDSGMPKDRFSAEMPDATLATLKIQPSEPRDSAVYFCASGLGLRDYYGYTFGSGTRLTVV.

V is TRBV5-1 and J is TRBJ2-5; 12 bases agree with TRBD2. The ends lost 4 bases at V and 0 bases at J; junction bases unmatched: 4. The CDR3 is 16 residues long. Germline V lookup: CDR1 SGHRS, CDR2 YFSETQ. CDR3 sequence: CASSAGLAGYQETQYF. CDR3 nucleotide sequence: TGCGCCAGCAGCGCTGGACTAGCGGGATACCAAGAGACCCAGTACTTC.

V gene TRBV11-2 combines with J gene TRBJ1-1; no firm D call. The germline CDR1 and CDR2 sequences are SGHAT and FQNNGV. Trimming shortened V by 6 bases and J by 4 bases, and 9 bases separated the two germline ends. This CDR3 comprises 12 residues. CDR3 residues: CASRRLSTEAFF. The CDR3 DNA sequence: TGTGCCAGCAGGCGACTGAGCACTGAAGCTTTCTTT.

The chain links TRBV9 to TRBJ2-5; the match to TRBD1 covers 7 bases. Germline-derived CDR1 and CDR2 are SGDLS and YYNGEE. V lost 3 bases to trimming and J lost 6 bases; unmatched junction nucleotides: 5. The CDR3 extends over 13 amino acids. The CDR3 DNA reads as TGTGCCAGCAGCGCGTGGGACAGACAGACCCAGTACTTC. Its protein is CASSAWDRQTQYF.

The rearrangement joins TRBV5-4 to TRBJ1-6, with TRBD1 matching over 9 bases. Trimming removed 7 bases from V and 7 bases from J; junction bases left unmatched: 6. The CDR3 extends over 14 amino acids. Germline V CDR1 and CDR2: SGHNT, YYREEE (reference sequence). For the CDR3, the DNA is TGTGCCAGCCAGGGACAGGGAGAAAATTCACCCCTCCACTTT. Translation gives CASQGQGENSPLHF.

The chain carries TRBV19 and TRBJ2-7; D is perhaps TRBD2 (6 bases). V lost 4 bases to trimming and J lost 7 bases, with 17 bases between them. This CDR3 comprises 14 residues. Germline assignment: CDR1 LNHDA and CDR2 SQIVND (reference sequence). DNA for the CDR3: TGTGCCAGTAGTACGACAGTCCTCCGGGGGGAGCAGTACTTC. Translating gives CASSTTVLRGEQYF.

The chain is built from TRBV7-3 and TRBJ2-1, with 8 positions matching TRBD2. Losses at the gene ends were 5 bases for V and 4 bases for J; bases not matched to a gene: 7. Germline V gene lookup returns CDR1 SGHTA and CDR2 FQGTGA. The CDR3 has 15 residues. This chain's CDR3 is CASSPSAGGYNEQFF. The CDR3 coding sequence is TGTGCCAGCAGCCCTAGTGCGGGGGGTTACAATGAGCAGTTCTTC.

The chain joins TRBV9 to TRBJ2-2; 8 nucleotides agree with TRBD1. Trimming took 6 bases from V and 0 from J; bases not matched to a gene: 7. The CDR3 contains 16 residues. In germline, CDR1 is SGDLS, CDR2 YYNGEE. CDR3 coding DNA: TGTGCCAGCACCCAGAGGGACAGGCCGAACACCGGGGAGCTGTTTTTT. Its protein product is CASTQRDRPNTGELFF.